The 26 T cell receptor beta chains presented below share a single source sample, sequenced in a study of response to subunit inactivated influenza vaccine. Each CDR3 protein gets one entry after TCRdb re-called the RT-PCR reads with MiXCR. The data contain more than 250,000 distinct CDR3 sequences, 20% to 25% of them singletons. The specimen comprised PBMCs from blood, sampled roughly 20 months after vaccination. These receptors came from a man between 50 and 75 years old who received an inactivated influenza vaccine.

In its sample, this clonotype was seen a few times. This chain links TRBV5-1 with TRBJ2-7, with D perhaps given as TRBD1 or TRBD2 (6 bases each). Looked up from germline, CDR1 is SGHRS and CDR2 is YFSETQ. The length of the CDR3 is 14 residues. Trimming removed 0 bases from V and 4 bases from J, with 11 bases in between. The CDR3 nucleotides are TGCGCCAGCAGCTTGGTCGGGGGCAATTACGAGCAGTACTTC. Residues: CASSLVGGNYEQYF.

Details on this clonotype: One base away lies a much larger clone, so this may be a sequencing read error. This chain links TRBV11-1 with TRBJ1-2, with unresolved D. The CDR3 totals 18 residues. Germline CDR1 and CDR2: SGHAT and FQDESV (reference sequence). For the CDR3, the DNA is TGTGCCGGCAGCTTAGCGCTTTCGCTGGCTAAACCTCTTTATGGCTACACCTTC. This translates into CAGSLALSLAKPLYGYTF.

This clonotype showed up many times. The chain is built from TRBV5-1 and TRBJ2-4; 8 nucleotides agree with TRBD2. Germline CDR1 SGHRS, CDR2 YFSETQ. CDR3 size: 15 residues. V trimming: 1 base; J trimming: 4 bases; junction bases outside the gene matches: 4. DNA of the CDR3: TGCGCCAGCAGCTTGACTAGCGGAACAAAAAACATTCAGTACTTC. It encodes CASSLTSGTKNIQYF.

Ten or more counts support this clonotype. This rearrangement joins TRBV3-1 to TRBJ1-6; maybe TRBD1 (6 bases). The length of the CDR3 is 15 residues. The V end was cut by 5 bases, the J end by 5 bases, with 13 bases between. The germline V gene has CDR1 LGHDT and CDR2 YNNKEL (reference sequence). The CDR3 DNA sequence: TGTGCCAGCAGCTTTCGGACAGTAGATAATTCACCCCTCCACTTT. Amino acids: CASSFRTVDNSPLHF.

The rearrangement uses TRBV5-5 and TRBJ1-1; D may be TRBD1 (6 bases). The CDR3 has 14 amino acids. Germline CDR1 is SGHKS and CDR2 is YYEKEE (reference sequence). Trimming removed 4 bases from V and 0 bases from J, with 10 bases in between. CDR3 residues: CASSRGAVNTEAFF. CDR3 in DNA: TGTGCCAGCAGCCGGGGGGCGGTGAACACTGAAGCTTTCTTT.

The chain uses TRBV12-3 or TRBV12-4 and TRBJ2-5; D not resolved. This CDR3 has 12 amino acids. V was cut by 5 bases and J by 7 bases, with 11 bases left in between. For the CDR3, the DNA is TGTGCCAGCAGTGCCGGGCCCGGGACCCAGTACTTC. Amino acids: CASSAGPGTQYF.

This clonotype was detected only a few times. This chain links TRBV20-1 with TRBJ2-7; the match to TRBD1 covers 7 bases. The CDR3 contains 14 residues. CDR1 DFQATT and CDR2 SNEGSKA come from the germline V gene (reference sequence). V trimming: 1 base; J trimming: 2 bases; junction bases outside the gene matches: 5. CDR3 in DNA: TGCAGTGCTAGAGTGGGACAGTTGACCTACGAGCAGTACTTC. As protein: CSARVGQLTYEQYF.

The chain uses TRBV4-1 and TRBJ1-1; the match to TRBD1 covers 7 bases. The ends lost 5 bases at V and 3 bases at J; junction bases unmatched: 9. Germline V lookup: CDR1 MGHRA, CDR2 YSYEKL. CDR3 length: 15 residues. The CDR3 region has the DNA TGCGCCAGCAGCACAATTTCCAGGGGGGACACTGAAGCTTTCTTT. It is translated as CASSTISRGDTEAFF.

The chain uses TRBV12-3 or TRBV12-4 and TRBJ2-1; no reliable D call. CDR3 length: 15 residues. V gave up 4 bases and J gave up 0 bases, with 10 bases separating them. The CDR3 DNA follows: TGTGCCAGCAGTTCTCCAGGATACTCCTACAATGAGCAGTTCTTC. Its protein product is CASSSPGYSYNEQFF.

This rearrangement joins TRBV10-3 to TRBJ1-2, with TRBD1 as a possible D gene (6 bases). V was clipped by 0 bases and J by 3 bases, with 11 bases between them. The CDR3 contains 15 residues. Germline values: CDR1 ENHRY, CDR2 SYGVKD. The CDR3 loop is CAISESGGRDYGYTF. The CDR3 coding sequence is TGTGCCATCAGTGAGTCTGGGGGGCGCGACTATGGCTACACCTTC.

This chain links TRBV6-1 with TRBJ1-3; 8 bases are a match to TRBD1. With 3 bases clipped from V and 4 bases from J, the junction kept 5 bases outside the gene matches. This CDR3 is 15 amino acids long. CDR1 is MNHNS, CDR2 SASEGT, per germline. The CDR3 DNA follows: TGTGCCAGCAGTGACAGGGGGCGCGAGGGAAACACCATATATTTT. Its translation: CASSDRGREGNTIYF.

There are a few counts of this clonotype. The gene calls are TRBV18 and TRBJ1-5; no clear D gene. This CDR3 spans 13 amino acids. CDR1 is KGHSH and CDR2 is LQKENI in the germline V gene. V was trimmed by 6 bases and J by 8 bases, leaving 14 bases between them. The CDR3 sequence: CASSPRGGEPQHF. CDR3 nucleotide sequence: TGTGCCAGCTCTCCCCGTGGCGGGGAGCCCCAGCATTTT.

V usage is TRBV29-1 and J usage is TRBJ2-1, with 12 bases identical to TRBD2. CDR1 is SQVTM and CDR2 is ANQGSEA in the germline V gene. Trimming at V came to 3 bases and at J to 7 bases, leaving 7 bases not matched to a gene. CDR3 length: 15 amino acids. The CDR3 loop reads CSVDSSGRVENEQFF. DNA of the CDR3: TGCAGCGTTGACTCTAGCGGGAGGGTTGAGAATGAGCAGTTCTTC.

This clonotype was seen only a few times. The rearrangement joins TRBV28 to TRBJ1-6; D is perhaps TRBD1 (6 bases). The CDR3 extends over 18 amino acids. Trimming cost V 5 bases and J 7 bases, with 24 bases left between them. Germline CDR1 and CDR2: MDHEN and SYDVKM. CDR3 bases: TGTGCCAGCAGTGTTCAGGGGAGGCTAATCCTCTGGAATTCACCCCTCCACTTT. Its protein is CASSVQGRLILWNSPLHF.

V is TRBV20-1 and J is TRBJ1-6, with a possible D match to TRBD1 (5 bases). The V gene's germline CDR1 is DFQATT and CDR2 SNEGSKA (reference sequence). The V end was cut by 3 bases, the J end by 8 bases, with 11 bases between. There are 13 residues in the CDR3. DNA of the CDR3: TGCAGTGCTAGTTCAGGGAATGATTCACCCCTCCACTTT. This translates into CSASSGNDSPLHF.

The J gene is TRBJ1-4, the V gene TRBV7-9; D not resolved. The ends were cut back, 4 bases at V and 8 bases at J, with 5 bases in the middle. CDR1 and CDR2 from the germline V gene are SEHNR and FQNEAQ (reference sequence). This CDR3 is built from 11 residues. The CDR3 nucleotides are TGTGCCAGCAGCTCCCAGGAAAAACTGTTTTTT. It translates to CASSSQEKLFF.

This clonotype was recorded a few times. The chain carries TRBV5-1 and TRBJ2-3; perhaps D is TRBD1 or TRBD2 (5 bases each). Trimming shortened V by 0 bases and J by 0 bases, and 17 bases separated the two germline ends. The CDR3 spans 18 residues. CDR1 and CDR2 from the germline V gene are SGHRS and YFSETQ. The CDR3 region has the DNA TGCGCCAGCAGCTTGGCCGGGACCGTAAAGATTAGCACAGATACGCAGTATTTT. This sequence encodes CASSLAGTVKISTDTQYF. Looking up the rest from reference TRBV5-1 and TRBJ2-3 gives the full variable domain: KAGVTQTPRYLIKTRGQQVTLSCSPISGHRSVSWYQQTPGQGLQFLFEYFSETQRNKGNFPGRFSGRQFSNSRSEMNVSTLELGDSALYLCASSLAGTVKISTDTQYFGPGTRLTVL.

This clonotype was detected a few times. The chain couples TRBV5-1 to TRBJ1-1; D remains unclear. The CDR3 runs to 13 residues. Per the germline V gene, CDR1 is SGHRS and CDR2 is YFSETQ. The ends were cut back, 2 bases at V and 5 bases at J, with 10 bases in the middle. CDR3 nucleotide sequence: TGCGCCAGCAGCTTACCCCCGACTACTGAAGCTTTCTTT. Protein product: CASSLPPTTEAFF.

The chain recombines TRBV7-6 with TRBJ2-2, with D possibly matching TRBD2 (6 bases). The CDR3 runs 14 residues. Trimming removed 5 bases from V and 4 bases from J, with 11 bases in between. Germline CDR1 SGHVS, CDR2 FNYEAQ. The CDR3 sequence: CASSPLAITGELFF. Written as DNA, the CDR3 is TGTGCCAGCAGCCCCCTAGCGATCACCGGGGAGCTGTTTTTT.

This clonotype was observed a few times. The CDR3 loop reads CASSSTVIMNTEAFF. In nucleotides, the CDR3 is TGTGCCAGCAGCTCCACAGTGATCATGAACACTGAAGCTTTCTTT. The V gene is TRBV7-9, the J gene TRBJ1-1; D gene unclear. V lost 4 bases and J lost 0, with 12 bases in between. Looked up from germline, CDR1 is SEHNR and CDR2 is FQNEAQ (reference sequence). There are 15 residues in the CDR3.

This chain connects TRBV24-1 to TRBJ2-3, with unresolved D. The CDR3 totals 13 residues. From germline, CDR1 is KGHDR and CDR2 SFDVKD. V lost 2 bases to trimming and J lost 2 bases, with 4 bases between them. CDR3 amino acids: CATSDYPTDTQYF. CDR3 DNA sequence: TGTGCCACCAGTGATTACCCCACAGATACGCAGTATTTT.

The rearrangement joins TRBV4-2 to TRBJ2-1, with D possibly TRBD2 on 5 matching bases. Germline CDR1 reads LGHNA; CDR2 reads YNFKEQ. There are 15 residues in the CDR3. V was clipped by 0 bases and J by 1 base, with 7 bases between them. CDR3: CASSQDSGSYNEQFF. The DNA of the CDR3 is TGTGCCAGCAGCCAAGACAGCGGTTCCTACAATGAGCAGTTCTTC.

This clonotype was observed a few times. The CDR3 is CASSMTPAGFEQYF. The CDR3 region has the DNA TGTGCCAGCAGTATGACCCCGGCGGGTTTCGAGCAGTACTTC. The rearrangement uses TRBV6-1 and TRBJ2-7; D might be TRBD2 (5 bases). Trimming cost V 5 bases and J 6 bases, with 17 bases left between them. The germline V gene encodes CDR1 MNHNS and CDR2 SASEGT. There are 14 residues in the CDR3.

In this sample, this clonotype turned up a few times. The V and J genes are TRBV4-3 and TRBJ1-1, with a tentative D call TRBD1 (5 bases). The CDR3 is 16 amino acids. The ends were cut back, 1 base at V and 4 bases at J, with 16 bases in the middle. The germline V gene encodes CDR1 LGHNA and CDR2 YSLEER. The CDR3 here is CASSQGPTGAGTEAFF. CDR3 DNA: TGCGCCAGCAGCCAAGGCCCAACCGGGGCGGGCACTGAAGCTTTCTTT.

The V gene is TRBV2, the J gene TRBJ2-3; D might be TRBD2 (6 bases). Germline-derived CDR1 and CDR2 are SNHLY and FYNNEI. CDR3 size: 18 residues. V lost 0 bases, J lost 0 bases, and 16 bases lay in between. CDR3 sequence reads: CASSEALGLAYSTDTQYF. The CDR3 nucleotides read TGTGCCAGCAGTGAAGCGCTGGGCCTAGCGTATAGCACAGATACGCAGTATTTT.

This clonotype was observed a few times. The chain employs TRBV28 and TRBJ2-2, with 13 positions matching TRBD2. V gave up 7 bases and J gave up 2 bases; unmatched junction bases: 10. The CDR3 length is 18 residues. Germline V lookup: CDR1 MDHEN, CDR2 SYDVKM. In nucleotides, the CDR3 is TGTGCCAGCAAACCGGGACTAGCGGGGCTTCCCAACACCGGGGAGCTGTTTTTT. Its translation: CASKPGLAGLPNTGELFF. The full variable domain, in which reference TRBV28 and TRBJ2-2 provide the parts outside the CDR3, is DVKVTQSSRYLVKRTGEKVFLECVQDMDHENMFWYRQDPGLGLRLIYFSYDVKMKEKGDIPEGYSVSREKKERFSLILESASTNQTSMYLCASKPGLAGLPNTGELFFGEGSRLTVL.